Listed below are T cell receptor beta chains from one sample, sequenced in a study of shared clonotypes between healthy human individuals. Profiling relied on immunoSEQ multiplex PCR, and the TCRdb table lists in-frame clones only, not all of them. The sample shows 2,500,000 or so clones, 90% to 95% of them seen only once. Sequenced: naive CD4+ T cells sorted from blood. The receptors derive from a man between 18 and 29 years old in good health. Both conserved end residues are part of each CDR3. D genes are given only for firm matches.

V gene,CDR3 length,J gene,D gene,CDR3 protein
TRBV6-6,15,TRBJ2-3,TRBD2,CASTHGLAGADTQYF
TRBV5-1,12,TRBJ2-7,.,CASSLVGYEQYF
TRBV28,17,TRBJ2-6,.,CASSLPGTAPGANVLTF
TRBV2,13,TRBJ1-1,.,CASIGPVNTEAFF
TRBV6-5,15,TRBJ2-1,.,CASSLLGETYNEQFF
TRBV7-6,16,TRBJ2-3,.,CASSLDRTHFTDTQYF
TRBV18,13,TRBJ2-5,.,CASSPGARETQYF
TRBV28,15,TRBJ1-3,.,CASSFIQGSGNTIYF
TRBV13,18,TRBJ2-7,TRBD2,CASSLGLKGGSLSYEQYF
TRBV28,14,TRBJ2-7,TRBD1,CASRHGTGIYEQYF
TRBV7-9,16,TRBJ2-1,.,CASSLIGGPRVNEQFF